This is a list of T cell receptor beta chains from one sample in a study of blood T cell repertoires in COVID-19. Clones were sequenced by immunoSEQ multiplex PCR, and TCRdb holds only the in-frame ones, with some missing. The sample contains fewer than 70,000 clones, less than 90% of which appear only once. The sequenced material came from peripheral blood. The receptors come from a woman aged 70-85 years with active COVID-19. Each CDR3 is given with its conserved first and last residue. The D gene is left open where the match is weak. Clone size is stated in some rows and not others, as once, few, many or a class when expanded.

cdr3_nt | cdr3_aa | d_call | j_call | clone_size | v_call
TGTGCCAGTAGATCCGGAGGGACAGCCTCTTTTGGTGAGCAGTTCTTC | CASRSGGTASFGEQFF | . | TRBJ2-1 | . | TRBV19
TGTGCCAGCAGCCACTCTAGCGGGAGGGGTTCGCGAGGAGAGCAGTACTTC | CASSHSSGRGSRGEQYF | TRBD2 | TRBJ2-7 | . | TRBV7-9
TGCGCCAGCAGCGGGGGGACAGATGCAACTAATGAAAAACTGTTTTTT | CASSGGTDATNEKLFF | TRBD1 | TRBJ1-4 | . | TRBV5-1
TGTGCCAGCAGCTTGGCAGGGGGAAAGGCGGAGACCCAGTACTTC | CASSLAGGKAETQYF | TRBD1 | TRBJ2-5 | . | TRBV5-6
TGTGCCAGTACAGGGGCGGACACCGGGGAGCTGTTTTTT | CASTGADTGELFF | . | TRBJ2-2 | . | TRBV19
TGCGCCAGCAGCTTGTTTGGGACAGACCCAGATACGCAGTATTTT | CASSLFGTDPDTQYF | TRBD1 | TRBJ2-3 | . | TRBV5-1
TGTGCCAGCAGTCCTCCGACAGGGGGCGAACACACTGAAGCTTTCTTT | CASSPPTGGEHTEAFF | TRBD1 | TRBJ1-1 | . | TRBV28
TGTGCCAGTAGTCTATGGTCGCGGGAGGAACAGCCCCAGCATTTT | CASSLWSREEQPQHF | . | TRBJ1-5 | few | TRBV19
TGCGCCAGCAGCCAAGATGGGAGGCGGGGGTCCTACAATGAGCAGTTCTTC | CASSQDGRRGSYNEQFF | TRBD2 | TRBJ2-1 | . | TRBV4-1
TGTGCCAGCAGCGGCATCGGGCGGGGGGATGAGCAGTTCTTC | CASSGIGRGDEQFF | TRBD2 | TRBJ2-1 | . | TRBV6-5
TGTGCCAGCTCATGGGCCAGCCGACAGACGGACAGCTCCTACGAGCAGTACTTC | CASSWASRQTDSSYEQYF | . | TRBJ2-7 | . | TRBV18
TGTGCCAGCAGTGGGACTAGCGGTGTCCGATCCTACGAGCAGTACTTC | CASSGTSGVRSYEQYF | TRBD2 | TRBJ2-7 | . | TRBV27
TGCAGTCTACAGGGGACCTCCTACAATGAGCAGTTCTTC | CSLQGTSYNEQFF | TRBD1 | TRBJ2-1 | . | TRBV29-1
TGTGCCAGCAGCTCCCGAGGGGGGACAGGGGCCTACGAGCAGTACTTC | CASSSRGGTGAYEQYF | TRBD1 | TRBJ2-7 | . | TRBV7-8
TGTGCCAGCTCAACGAGACAGGGGGAGACCCAGTACTTC | CASSTRQGETQYF | TRBD1 | TRBJ2-5 | . | TRBV18
TGCGCCAGCAGCTCGACAGGGTCGGTCTCCCTCAATGAAAAACTGTTTTTT | CASSSTGSVSLNEKLFF | TRBD1 | TRBJ1-4 | . | TRBV5-1
TGTGCCAGCAGTCCCGGTGGCAATGAGCAGTTCTTC | CASSPGGNEQFF | . | TRBJ2-1 | . | TRBV7-9
TGTGCCAGCAGCCAGAGAGATAGCGGGGACTACGAGCAGTACTTC | CASSQRDSGDYEQYF | TRBD2 | TRBJ2-7 | . | TRBV4-2
TGTGCCAGCAGTTTTGGGACTTCAACCTACGAGCAGTACTTC | CASSFGTSTYEQYF | . | TRBJ2-7 | . | TRBV2
TGTGCCAGTAAGAAAGACAGCGAAAACATTCAGTACTTC | CASKKDSENIQYF | . | TRBJ2-4 | . | TRBV19
TGTGCCTGGGATCGACTAGGCGGCGAGCAGTACTTC | CAWDRLGGEQYF | . | TRBJ2-7 | . | TRBV30
TGCGCCAGAAAGAACAGACAGGTCCCCTTCTATAGCAATCAGCCCCAGCATTTT | CARKNRQVPFYSNQPQHF | . | TRBJ1-5 | . | TRBV5-1
TGTGCCAGCAGCCCAGGGGGCGGTCTCGAAAAACTGTTTTTT | CASSPGGGLEKLFF | TRBD1 | TRBJ1-4 | . | TRBV28
TGTGCCAGCAGCCTAAACCGCGGGCCCCAAGAGACCCAGTACTTC | CASSLNRGPQETQYF | . | TRBJ2-5 | . | TRBV3-1/TRBV3-2
TGTGCCAGCAGTTACGAGACTAGCGGGGCCTACAATGAGCAGTTCTTC | CASSYETSGAYNEQFF | TRBD2 | TRBJ2-1 | . | TRBV6-6
TGTGCCAGCAGTTTTTGGGGGGCCTACAATGAGCAGTTCTTC | CASSFWGAYNEQFF | . | TRBJ2-1 | . | TRBV28
TGTGCTTACCGGGACAGATACAATGAGCAGTTCTTC | CAYRDRYNEQFF | TRBD1 | TRBJ2-1 | . | TRBV28
TGTGCCAGCAGTTCCCGGGGACTAGCGGGAGTCTACGAGCAGTACTTC | CASSSRGLAGVYEQYF | TRBD2 | TRBJ2-7 | . | TRBV28
TGCGCCAGCAGCTTGTCCGGCGGGAGGACCAAAAACATTCAGTACTTC | CASSLSGGRTKNIQYF | TRBD2 | TRBJ2-4 | medium-sized | TRBV5-1
TGTGCCAGCAGTCGCGGTTGGAATGAGCAGTTCTTC | CASSRGWNEQFF | . | TRBJ2-1 | . | TRBV12-3/TRBV12-4
TGTGCCAGCAGCAAAGTCCCAGTCAGGGGCTACACCTTC | CASSKVPVRGYTF | . | TRBJ1-2 | . | TRBV21-1
TGTGCCAGCATTAAATCGATCGGACAGTTCTATGGCTACACCTTC | CASIKSIGQFYGYTF | . | TRBJ1-2 | . | TRBV2
TGTGCCAGCTCACAGGACAGGGGCTCTGGAAACACCATATATTTT | CASSQDRGSGNTIYF | TRBD1 | TRBJ1-3 | . | TRBV18
TGCGCCAGCAGCTTGGGGACTAGCGGCACCGGGGAGCTGTTTTTT | CASSLGTSGTGELFF | TRBD2 | TRBJ2-2 | . | TRBV5-1
TGTGCCAGTAAGGGGGAGAGGGGAACAGATACGCAGTATTTT | CASKGERGTDTQYF | . | TRBJ2-3 | . | TRBV19
TGTGCCAGCAGTGAAGGCGGGGGCGGCTACACCTTC | CASSEGGGGYTF | . | TRBJ1-2 | . | TRBV25-1
TGCGCCAGCAGCCCTCGACAGGGCCAAGAGACCCAGTACTTC | CASSPRQGQETQYF | TRBD1 | TRBJ2-5 | . | TRBV5-1
TGTGCCAGCAGACAGGGACCGAACAATGAGCAGTTCTTC | CASRQGPNNEQFF | . | TRBJ2-1 | few | TRBV7-3